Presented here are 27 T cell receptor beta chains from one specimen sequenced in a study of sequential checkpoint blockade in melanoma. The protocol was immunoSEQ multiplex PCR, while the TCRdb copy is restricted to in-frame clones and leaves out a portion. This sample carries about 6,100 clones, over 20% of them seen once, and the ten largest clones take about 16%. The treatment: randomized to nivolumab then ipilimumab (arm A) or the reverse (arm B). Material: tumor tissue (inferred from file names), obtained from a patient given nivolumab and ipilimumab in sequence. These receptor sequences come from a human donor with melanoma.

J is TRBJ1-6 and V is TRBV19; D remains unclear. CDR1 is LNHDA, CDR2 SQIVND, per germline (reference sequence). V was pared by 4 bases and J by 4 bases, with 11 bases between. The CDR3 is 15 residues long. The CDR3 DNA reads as TGTGCCAGTAGTAGTGGCTCGTGGTATAATTCACCCCTCCACTTT. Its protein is CASSSGSWYNSPLHF.

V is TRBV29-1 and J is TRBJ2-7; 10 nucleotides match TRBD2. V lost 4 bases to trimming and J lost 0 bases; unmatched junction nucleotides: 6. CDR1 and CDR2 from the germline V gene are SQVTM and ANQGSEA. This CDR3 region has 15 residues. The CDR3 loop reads CSVVLAGWGSYEQYF. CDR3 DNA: TGCAGCGTTGTACTAGCGGGATGGGGCTCCTACGAGCAGTACTTC.

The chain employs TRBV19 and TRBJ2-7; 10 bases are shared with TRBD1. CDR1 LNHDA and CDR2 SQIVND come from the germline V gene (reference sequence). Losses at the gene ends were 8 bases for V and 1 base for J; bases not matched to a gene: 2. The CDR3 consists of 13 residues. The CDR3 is CASRDRGSYEQYF. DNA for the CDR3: TGTGCCAGTCGGGACAGGGGTTCCTACGAGCAGTACTTC.

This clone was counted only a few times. CDR3 bases: TGTGCCAGCAGCTTTCGGCCGGCCCTAACAGATGGCTACACCTTC. Amino acid sequence: CASSFRPALTDGYTF. V gene TRBV11-3 combines with J gene TRBJ1-2, with D unclear. CDR3 size: 15 residues. The germline V gene encodes CDR1 SGHNT and CDR2 YENEEA. Trimming stripped 3 bases from V and 6 bases from J, with 17 bases between.

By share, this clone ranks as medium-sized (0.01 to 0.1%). CDR3 region: CASSWGGFSSSGNTIYF. CDR3 bases: TGTGCCAGCAGCTGGGGTGGGTTTAGTTCCTCTGGAAACACCATATATTTT. V usage is TRBV11-3 and J usage is TRBJ1-3; no definite D call. CDR1 is SGHNT, CDR2 YENEEA, per germline. The V and J ends lost 4 bases and 0 bases respectively, with 16 bases between them. The length of the CDR3 is 17 residues. Variable domain in full (rest from reference TRBV11-3 and TRBJ1-3): EAGVVQSPRYKIIEKKQPVAFWCNPISGHNTLYWYLQNLGQGPELLIRYENEEAVDDSQLPKDRFSAERLKGVDSTLKIQPAELGDSAVYLCASSWGGFSSSGNTIYFGEGSWLTVV.

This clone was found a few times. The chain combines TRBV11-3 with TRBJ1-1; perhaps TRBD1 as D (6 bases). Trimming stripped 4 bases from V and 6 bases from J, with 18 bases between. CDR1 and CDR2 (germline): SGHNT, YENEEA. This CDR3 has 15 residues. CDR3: CASSSTQGYKAEAFF. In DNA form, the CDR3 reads TGTGCCAGCAGCTCCACCCAGGGGTATAAGGCTGAAGCTTTCTTT.

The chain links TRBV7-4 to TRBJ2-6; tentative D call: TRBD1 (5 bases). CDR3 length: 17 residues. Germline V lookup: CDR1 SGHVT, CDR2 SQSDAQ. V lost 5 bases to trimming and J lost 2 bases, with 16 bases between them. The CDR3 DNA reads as TGTGCCAGCAGCCCCGGCAAGGGGCGAGCTGGGGCCAACGTCCTGACTTTC. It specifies CASSPGKGRAGANVLTF. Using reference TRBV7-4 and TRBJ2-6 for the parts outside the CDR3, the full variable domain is GAGVSQSPRYKVAKRGRDVALRCDSISGHVTLYWYRQTLGQGSEVLTYSQSDAQRDKSGRPSGRFSAERPERSVSTLKIQRTEQGDSAVYLCASSPGKGRAGANVLTFGAGSRLTVL.

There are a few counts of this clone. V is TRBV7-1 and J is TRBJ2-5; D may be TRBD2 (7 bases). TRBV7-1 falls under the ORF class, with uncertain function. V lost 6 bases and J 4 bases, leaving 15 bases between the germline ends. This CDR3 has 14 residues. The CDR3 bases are TGTGCCAGCAGTCTGGCGGGGGCTGGAGAGACCCAGTACTTC. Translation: CASSLAGAGETQYF.

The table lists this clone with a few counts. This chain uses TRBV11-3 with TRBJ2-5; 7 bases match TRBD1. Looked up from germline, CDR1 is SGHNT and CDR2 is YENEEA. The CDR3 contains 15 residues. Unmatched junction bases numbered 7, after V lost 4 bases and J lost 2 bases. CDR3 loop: CASSSGQPRQETQYF. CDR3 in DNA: TGTGCCAGCAGCTCGGGACAGCCCCGACAAGAGACCCAGTACTTC.

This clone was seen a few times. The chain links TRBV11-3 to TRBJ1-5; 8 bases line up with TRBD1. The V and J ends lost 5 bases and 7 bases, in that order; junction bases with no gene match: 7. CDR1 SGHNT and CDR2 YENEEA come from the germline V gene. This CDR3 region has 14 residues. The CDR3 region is CASSTSDRDQPQHF. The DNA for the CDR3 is TGTGCCAGCAGCACGTCGGACAGGGACCAGCCCCAGCATTTT.

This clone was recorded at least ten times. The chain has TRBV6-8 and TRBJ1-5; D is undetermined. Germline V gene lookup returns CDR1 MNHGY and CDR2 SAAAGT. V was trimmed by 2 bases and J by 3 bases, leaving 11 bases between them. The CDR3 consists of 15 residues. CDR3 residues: CASSYTGLNNQPQHF. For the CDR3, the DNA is TGTGCCAGCAGTTACACCGGGCTGAACAATCAGCCCCAGCATTTT.

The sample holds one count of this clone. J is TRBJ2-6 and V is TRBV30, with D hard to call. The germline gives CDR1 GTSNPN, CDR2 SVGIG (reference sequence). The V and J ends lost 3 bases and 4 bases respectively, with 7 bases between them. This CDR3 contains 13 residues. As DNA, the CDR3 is TGTGCCTGGAGATTGGCCGGGGCCAACGTCCTGACTTTC. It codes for CAWRLAGANVLTF.

CDR3 DNA: TGTGCCTGGAGTGGTGGCGCCAATCAGCCCCAGCATTTT. It yields the protein CAWSGGANQPQHF. This chain uses TRBV30 with TRBJ1-5; D uncertain. Between the trimmed V and J ends, which lost 1 base and 3 bases, there was a span of 7 bases. The CDR3 runs 13 residues. CDR1 and CDR2 from the germline V gene are GTSNPN and SVGIG (reference sequence).

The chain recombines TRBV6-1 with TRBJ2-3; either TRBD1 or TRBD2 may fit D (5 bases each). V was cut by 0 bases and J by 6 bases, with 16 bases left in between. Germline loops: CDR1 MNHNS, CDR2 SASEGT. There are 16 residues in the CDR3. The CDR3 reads CASSEALRTGADTQYF. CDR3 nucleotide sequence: TGTGCCAGCAGTGAAGCGCTTCGGACTGGGGCTGATACGCAGTATTTT.

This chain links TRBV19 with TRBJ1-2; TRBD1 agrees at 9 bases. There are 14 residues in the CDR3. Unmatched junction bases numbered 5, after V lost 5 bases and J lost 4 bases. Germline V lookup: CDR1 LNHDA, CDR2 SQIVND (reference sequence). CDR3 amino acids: CASSQQGAGYGYTF. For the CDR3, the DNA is TGTGCCAGTAGTCAACAGGGGGCTGGCTATGGCTACACCTTC.

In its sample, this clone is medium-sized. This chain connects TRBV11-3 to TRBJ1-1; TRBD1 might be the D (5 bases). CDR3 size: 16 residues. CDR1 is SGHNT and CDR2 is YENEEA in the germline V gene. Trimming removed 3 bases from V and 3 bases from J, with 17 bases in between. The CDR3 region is CASSLEPGRAYTEAFF. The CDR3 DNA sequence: TGTGCCAGCAGCTTGGAACCGGGCAGGGCGTACACTGAAGCTTTCTTT.

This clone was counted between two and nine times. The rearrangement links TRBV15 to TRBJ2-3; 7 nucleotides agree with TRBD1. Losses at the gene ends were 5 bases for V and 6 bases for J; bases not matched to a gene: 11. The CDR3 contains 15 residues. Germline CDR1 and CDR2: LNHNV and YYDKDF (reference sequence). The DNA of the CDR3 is TGTGCCACCAGCTCCAGGGGGAAGGGTAGGGATACGCAGTATTTT. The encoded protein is CATSSRGKGRDTQYF.

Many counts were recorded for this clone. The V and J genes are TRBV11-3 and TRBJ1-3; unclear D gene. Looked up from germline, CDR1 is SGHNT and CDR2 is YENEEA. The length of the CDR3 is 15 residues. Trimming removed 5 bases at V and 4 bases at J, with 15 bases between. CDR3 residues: CASSPYPPGGNTIYF. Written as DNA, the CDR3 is TGTGCCAGCAGCCCATACCCTCCAGGAGGAAACACCATATATTTT.

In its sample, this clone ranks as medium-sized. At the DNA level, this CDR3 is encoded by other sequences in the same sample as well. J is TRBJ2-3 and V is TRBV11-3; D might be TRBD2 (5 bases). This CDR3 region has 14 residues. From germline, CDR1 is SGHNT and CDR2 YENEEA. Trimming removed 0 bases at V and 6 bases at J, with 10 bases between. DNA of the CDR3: TGTGCCAGCAGCTTAGATCTCCTAGCCGATACGCAGTATTTT. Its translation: CASSLDLLADTQYF. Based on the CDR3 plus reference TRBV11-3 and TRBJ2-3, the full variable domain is EAGVVQSPRYKIIEKKQPVAFWCNPISGHNTLYWYLQNLGQGPELLIRYENEEAVDDSQLPKDRFSAERLKGVDSTLKIQPAELGDSAVYLCASSLDLLADTQYFGPGTRLTVL.

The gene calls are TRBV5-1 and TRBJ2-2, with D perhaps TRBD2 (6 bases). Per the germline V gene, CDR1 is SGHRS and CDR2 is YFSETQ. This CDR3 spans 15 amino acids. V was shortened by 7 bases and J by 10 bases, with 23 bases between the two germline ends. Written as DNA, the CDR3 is TGCGCCAGCGGACCGGGGGACTCCTTACTCGCGGAGCTGTTTTTT. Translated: CASGPGDSLLAELFF.

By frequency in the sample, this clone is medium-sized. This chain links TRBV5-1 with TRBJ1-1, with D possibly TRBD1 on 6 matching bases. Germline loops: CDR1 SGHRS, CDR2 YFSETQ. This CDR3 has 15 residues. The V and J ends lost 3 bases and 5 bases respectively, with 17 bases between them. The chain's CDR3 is CASSSRGQGGTEAFF. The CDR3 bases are TGCGCCAGCAGCTCCAGGGGCCAAGGGGGTACTGAAGCTTTCTTT. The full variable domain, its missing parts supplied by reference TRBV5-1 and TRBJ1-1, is KAGVTQTPRYLIKTRGQQVTLSCSPISGHRSVSWYQQTPGQGLQFLFEYFSETQRNKGNFPGRFSGRQFSNSRSEMNVSTLELGDSALYLCASSSRGQGGTEAFFGQGTRLTVV.

The CDR3 DNA sequence: TGCGCCAGCAGCCAAGATAACGGGGCACTTCAGCCCCAGCATTTT. Its protein is CASSQDNGALQPQHF. This chain connects TRBV4-1 to TRBJ1-5; possible D gene TRBD1, 5 bases. CDR1 is MGHRA, CDR2 YSYEKL, per germline. The CDR3 runs 15 residues. Trimming took off 0 bases at V and 6 bases at J, with 12 bases between the two ends.

For the CDR3, the DNA is TGCGCCAGCAGCTTGCAGGGACAGGGATGGGGAGATACGCAGTATTTT. The encoded protein is CASSLQGQGWGDTQYF. The chain joins TRBV5-1 to TRBJ2-3; 9 bases match TRBD1. The trim removed 1 base at V and 5 bases at J, leaving 8 bases unmatched. Germline CDR1 and CDR2: SGHRS and YFSETQ. CDR3 size: 16 residues.

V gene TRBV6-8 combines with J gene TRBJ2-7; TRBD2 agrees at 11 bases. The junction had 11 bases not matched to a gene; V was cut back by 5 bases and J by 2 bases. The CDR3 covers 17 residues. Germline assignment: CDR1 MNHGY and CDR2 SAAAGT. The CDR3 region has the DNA TGTGCCAGCAGTACCCCATCGGGACTAGCGGATGCCTACGAGCAGTACTTC. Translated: CASSTPSGLADAYEQYF.

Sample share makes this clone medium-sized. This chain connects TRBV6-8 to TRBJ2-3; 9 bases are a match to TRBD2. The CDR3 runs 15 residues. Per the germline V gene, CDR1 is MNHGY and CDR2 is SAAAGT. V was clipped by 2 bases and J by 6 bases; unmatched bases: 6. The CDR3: CASSYVAGVVDTQYF. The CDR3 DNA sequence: TGTGCCAGCAGTTACGTAGCGGGAGTTGTTGATACGCAGTATTTT.

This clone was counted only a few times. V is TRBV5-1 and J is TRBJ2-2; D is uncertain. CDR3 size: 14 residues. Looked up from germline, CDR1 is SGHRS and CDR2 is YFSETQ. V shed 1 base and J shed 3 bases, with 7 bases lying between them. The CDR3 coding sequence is TGCGCCAGCAGCTTGAGACACGACACCGGGGAGCTGTTTTTT. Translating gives CASSLRHDTGELFF.

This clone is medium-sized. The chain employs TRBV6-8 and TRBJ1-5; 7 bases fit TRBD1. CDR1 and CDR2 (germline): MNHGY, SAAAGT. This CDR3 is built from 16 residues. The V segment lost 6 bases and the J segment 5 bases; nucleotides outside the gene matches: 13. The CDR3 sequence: CASRVAQTGKDQPQHF. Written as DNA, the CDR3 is TGTGCCAGCAGAGTCGCGCAGACAGGGAAGGATCAGCCCCAGCATTTT.